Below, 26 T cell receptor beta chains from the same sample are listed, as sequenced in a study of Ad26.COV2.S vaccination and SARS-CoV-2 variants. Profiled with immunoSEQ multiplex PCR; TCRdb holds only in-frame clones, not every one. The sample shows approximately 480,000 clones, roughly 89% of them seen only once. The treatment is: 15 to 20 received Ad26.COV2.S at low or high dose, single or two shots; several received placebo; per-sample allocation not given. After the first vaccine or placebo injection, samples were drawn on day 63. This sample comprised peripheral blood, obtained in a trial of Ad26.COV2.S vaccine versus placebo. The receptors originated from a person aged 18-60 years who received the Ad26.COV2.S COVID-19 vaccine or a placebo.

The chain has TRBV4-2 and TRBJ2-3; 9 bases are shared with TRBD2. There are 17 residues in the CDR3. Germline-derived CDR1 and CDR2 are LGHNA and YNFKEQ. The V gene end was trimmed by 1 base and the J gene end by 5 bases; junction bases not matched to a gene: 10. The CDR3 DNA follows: TGTGCCAGCAGCCAAGCCCCTATAGCGGGAGTCCTAGATACGCAGTATTTT. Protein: CASSQAPIAGVLDTQYF.

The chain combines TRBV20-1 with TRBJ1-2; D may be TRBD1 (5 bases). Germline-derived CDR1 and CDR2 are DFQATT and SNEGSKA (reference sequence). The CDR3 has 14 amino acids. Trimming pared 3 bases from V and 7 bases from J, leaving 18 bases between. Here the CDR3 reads CSASLPGTRGGYTF. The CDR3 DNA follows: TGCAGTGCTAGTCTACCGGGGACGAGGGGTGGCTACACCTTC.

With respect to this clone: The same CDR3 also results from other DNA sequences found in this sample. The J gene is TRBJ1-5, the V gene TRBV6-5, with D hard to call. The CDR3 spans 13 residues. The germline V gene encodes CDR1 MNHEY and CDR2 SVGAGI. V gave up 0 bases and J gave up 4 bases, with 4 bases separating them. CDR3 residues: CASSYSSNQPQHF. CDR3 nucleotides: TGTGCCAGCAGTTACTCTTCTAATCAGCCCCAGCATTTT.

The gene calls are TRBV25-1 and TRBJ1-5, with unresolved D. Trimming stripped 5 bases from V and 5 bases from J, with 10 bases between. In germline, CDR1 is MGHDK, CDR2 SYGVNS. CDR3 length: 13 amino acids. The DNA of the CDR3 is TGTGCCAGCAGTAGGAGCAGCCATCAGCCCCAGCATTTT. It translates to CASSRSSHQPQHF.

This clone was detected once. The CDR3 loop reads CASSYGTGRQLFF. As DNA, the CDR3 is TGTGCCAGCAGTTACGGGACAGGGAGGCAACTGTTTTTT. J is TRBJ1-4 and V is TRBV2, with 9 positions matching TRBD1. This CDR3 has 13 residues. The junction had 7 bases not matched to a gene; V was cut back by 5 bases and J by 12 bases. Germline V lookup: CDR1 SNHLY, CDR2 FYNNEI.

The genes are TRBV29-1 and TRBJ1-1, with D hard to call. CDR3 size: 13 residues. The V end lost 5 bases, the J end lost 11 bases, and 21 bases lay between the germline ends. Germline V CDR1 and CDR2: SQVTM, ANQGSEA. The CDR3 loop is CSVYGLAREWAFF. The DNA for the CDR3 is TGCAGCGTTTATGGGCTGGCGAGGGAGTGGGCTTTCTTT. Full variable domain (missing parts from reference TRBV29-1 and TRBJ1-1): SAVISQKPSRDICQRGTSLTIQCQVDSQVTMMFWYRQQPGQSLTLIATANQGSEATYESGFVIDKFPISRPNLTFSTLTVSNMSPEDSSIYLCSVYGLAREWAFFGQGTRLTVV.

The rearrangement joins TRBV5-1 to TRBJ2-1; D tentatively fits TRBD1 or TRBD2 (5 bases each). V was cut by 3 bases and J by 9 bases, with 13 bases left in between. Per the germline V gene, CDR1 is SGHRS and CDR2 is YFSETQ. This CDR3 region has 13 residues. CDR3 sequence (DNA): TGCGCCAGCAGCTGGGGACCCCTAAGTGAGCAGTTCTTC. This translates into CASSWGPLSEQFF.

CDR3 in amino acids: CASGWGGMAQYF. In DNA, the CDR3 is TGTGCCAGCGGGTGGGGGGGGATGGCGCAGTACTTC. V gene TRBV4-2 combines with J gene TRBJ2-7, with 7 nucleotides matching TRBD2. This CDR3 has 12 residues. The J segment lost 9 bases and the V segment lost 8 bases, leaving 10 bases of the junction unmatched. The V gene's germline CDR1 is LGHNA and CDR2 YNFKEQ.

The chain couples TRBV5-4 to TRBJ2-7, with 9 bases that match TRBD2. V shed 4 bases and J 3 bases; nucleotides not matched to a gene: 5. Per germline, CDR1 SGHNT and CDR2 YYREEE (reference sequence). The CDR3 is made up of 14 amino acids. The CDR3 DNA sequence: TGTGCCAGCAGCGCGCTAGCGGGAAACTACGAGCAGTACTTC. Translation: CASSALAGNYEQYF. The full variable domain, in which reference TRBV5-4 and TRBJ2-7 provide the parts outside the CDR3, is ETGVTQSPTHLIKTRGQQVTLRCSSQSGHNTVSWYQQALGQGPQFIFQYYREEENGRGNFPPRFSGLQFPNYSSELNVNALELDDSALYLCASSALAGNYEQYFGPGTRLTVT.

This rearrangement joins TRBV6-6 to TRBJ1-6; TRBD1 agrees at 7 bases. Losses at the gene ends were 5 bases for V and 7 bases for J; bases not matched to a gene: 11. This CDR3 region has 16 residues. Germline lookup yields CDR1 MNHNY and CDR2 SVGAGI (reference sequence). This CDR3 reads CASSAKTRDRNSPLHF. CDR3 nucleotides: TGTGCCAGCAGTGCGAAGACACGGGACAGAAATTCACCCCTCCACTTT.

The chain's CDR3 is CAISVRRASYEQYF. CDR3 coding DNA: TGTGCCATCAGTGTTCGCAGGGCGTCCTACGAGCAGTACTTC. This chain joins TRBV10-3 and TRBJ2-7; a possible D gene is TRBD1 (5 bases). CDR3 length: 14 residues. CDR1 and CDR2 (germline): ENHRY, SYGVKD. The V gene lost 4 bases and the J gene lost 1 base, with 11 bases spanning the gap.

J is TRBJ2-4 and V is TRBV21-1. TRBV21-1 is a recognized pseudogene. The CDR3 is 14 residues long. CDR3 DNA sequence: TGTGCCAGCAGGGAAATTGGGATGCGAGACATTCAGTACTTC. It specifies CASREIGMRDIQYF.

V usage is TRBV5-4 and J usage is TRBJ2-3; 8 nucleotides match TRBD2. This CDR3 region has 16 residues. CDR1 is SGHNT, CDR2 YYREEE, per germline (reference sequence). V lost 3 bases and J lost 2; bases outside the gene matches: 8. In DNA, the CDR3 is TGTGCCAGCAGCTCTACAGCGGGAGTCCCCACAGATACGCAGTATTTT. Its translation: CASSSTAGVPTDTQYF.

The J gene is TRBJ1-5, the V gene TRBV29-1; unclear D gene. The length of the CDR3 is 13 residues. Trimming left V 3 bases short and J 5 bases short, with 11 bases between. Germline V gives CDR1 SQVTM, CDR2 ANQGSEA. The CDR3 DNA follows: TGCAGCGTTGATTTTGGTCCGGATCAGCCCCAGCATTTT. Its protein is CSVDFGPDQPQHF. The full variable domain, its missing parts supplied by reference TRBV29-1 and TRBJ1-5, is SAVISQKPSRDICQRGTSLTIQCQVDSQVTMMFWYRQQPGQSLTLIATANQGSEATYESGFVIDKFPISRPNLTFSTLTVSNMSPEDSSIYLCSVDFGPDQPQHFGDGTRLSIL.

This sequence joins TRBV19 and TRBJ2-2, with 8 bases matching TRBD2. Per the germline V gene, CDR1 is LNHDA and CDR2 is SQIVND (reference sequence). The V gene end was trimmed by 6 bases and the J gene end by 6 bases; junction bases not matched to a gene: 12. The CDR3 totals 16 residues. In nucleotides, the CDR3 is TGTGCCAGTAGCCCCGACAGCGGGAGACGGGCCGGGGAGCTGTTTTTT. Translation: CASSPDSGRRAGELFF.

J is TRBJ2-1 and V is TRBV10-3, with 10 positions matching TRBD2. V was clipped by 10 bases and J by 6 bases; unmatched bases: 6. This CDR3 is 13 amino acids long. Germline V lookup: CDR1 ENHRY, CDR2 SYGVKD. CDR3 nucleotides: TGTGCCAGCGTAGCGGGGGGAACCAATGAGCAGTTCTTC. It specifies CASVAGGTNEQFF.

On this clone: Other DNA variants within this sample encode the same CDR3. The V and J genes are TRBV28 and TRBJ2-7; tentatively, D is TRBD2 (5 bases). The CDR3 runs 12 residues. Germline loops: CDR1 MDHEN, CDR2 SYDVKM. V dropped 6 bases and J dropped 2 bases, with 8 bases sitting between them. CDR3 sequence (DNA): TGTGCCAGCAGAGGGAGCCCCTACGAGCAGTACTTC. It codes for CASRGSPYEQYF. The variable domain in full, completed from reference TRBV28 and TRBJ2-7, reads DVKVTQSSRYLVKRTGEKVFLECVQDMDHENMFWYRQDPGLGLRLIYFSYDVKMKEKGDIPEGYSVSREKKERFSLILESASTNQTSMYLCASRGSPYEQYFGPGTRLTVT.

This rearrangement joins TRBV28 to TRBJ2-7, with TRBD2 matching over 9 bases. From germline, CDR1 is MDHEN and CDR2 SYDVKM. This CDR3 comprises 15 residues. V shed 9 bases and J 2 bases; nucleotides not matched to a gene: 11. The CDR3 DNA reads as TGTGCCAGTGGGGGTAGCGGGAGTAAACCCTACGAGCAGTACTTC. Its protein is CASGGSGSKPYEQYF.

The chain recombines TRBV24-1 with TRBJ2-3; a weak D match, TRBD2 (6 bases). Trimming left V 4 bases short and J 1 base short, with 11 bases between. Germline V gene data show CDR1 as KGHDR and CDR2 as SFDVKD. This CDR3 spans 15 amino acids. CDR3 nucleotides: TGTGCCACCAGTGACGCGGGGCTTCGCACAGATACGCAGTATTTT. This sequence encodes CATSDAGLRTDTQYF.

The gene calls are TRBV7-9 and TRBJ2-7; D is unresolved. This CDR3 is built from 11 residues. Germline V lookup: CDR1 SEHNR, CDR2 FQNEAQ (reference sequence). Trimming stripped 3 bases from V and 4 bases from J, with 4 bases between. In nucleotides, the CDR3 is TGTGCCAGCAGCTTCGCGTACGAGCAGTACTTC. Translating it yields CASSFAYEQYF.

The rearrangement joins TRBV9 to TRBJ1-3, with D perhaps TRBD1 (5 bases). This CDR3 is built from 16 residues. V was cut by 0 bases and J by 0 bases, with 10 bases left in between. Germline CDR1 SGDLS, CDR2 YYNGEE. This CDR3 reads CASSVELDSSGNTIYF. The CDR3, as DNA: TGTGCCAGCAGCGTAGAACTCGACAGCTCTGGAAACACCATATATTTT.

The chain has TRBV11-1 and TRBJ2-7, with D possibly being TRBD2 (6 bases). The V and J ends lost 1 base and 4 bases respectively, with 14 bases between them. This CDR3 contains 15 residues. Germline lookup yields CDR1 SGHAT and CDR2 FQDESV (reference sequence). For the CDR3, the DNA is TGTGCCAGCAGCTTAGGCCGGGACTCGAAATACGAGCAGTACTTC. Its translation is CASSLGRDSKYEQYF.

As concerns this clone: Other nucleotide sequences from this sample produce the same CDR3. The CDR3 reads CASSVEGHYGYTF. CDR3 DNA sequence: TGTGCCAGCAGCGTAGAAGGGCACTATGGCTACACCTTC. The V call is TRBV9, the J call TRBJ1-2, with unresolved D. This CDR3 contains 13 residues. V dropped 0 bases and J dropped 3 bases, with 6 bases sitting between them. Germline CDR1 reads SGDLS; CDR2 reads YYNGEE.

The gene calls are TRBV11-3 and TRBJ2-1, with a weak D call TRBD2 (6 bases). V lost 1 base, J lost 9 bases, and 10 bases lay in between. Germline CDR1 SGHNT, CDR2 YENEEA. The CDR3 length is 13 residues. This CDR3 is CASSLVGSGEQFF. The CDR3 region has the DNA TGTGCCAGCAGCTTAGTCGGGAGTGGTGAGCAGTTCTTC.

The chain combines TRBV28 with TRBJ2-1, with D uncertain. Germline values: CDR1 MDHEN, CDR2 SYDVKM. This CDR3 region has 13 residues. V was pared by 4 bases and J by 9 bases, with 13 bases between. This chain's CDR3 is CASSSPNWVEQFF. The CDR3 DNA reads TGTGCCAGCAGTTCCCCCAATTGGGTTGAGCAGTTCTTC.

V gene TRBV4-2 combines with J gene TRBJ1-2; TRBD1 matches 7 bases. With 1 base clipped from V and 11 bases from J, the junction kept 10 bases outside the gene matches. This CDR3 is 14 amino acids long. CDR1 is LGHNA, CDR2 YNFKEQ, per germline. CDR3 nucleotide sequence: TGTGCCAGCAGCCAAGGACAGGGCGGTGAAGGATACACCTTC. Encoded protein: CASSQGQGGEGYTF.